The 9 T cell receptor beta chains below all came from one sample that was sequenced in a study of blood T cell repertoires in COVID-19. The protocol was immunoSEQ multiplex PCR, while the TCRdb copy is restricted to in-frame clones and leaves out a portion. This sample has roughly 28,000 clones; 88% occur once, and the top ten carry 6.5% to 8.5%. Sequencing used peripheral blood. These TCRs come from a woman aged 45-65 years with active COVID-19.

The chain combines TRBV25-1 with TRBJ1-1; D not certain. Trimming cost V 6 bases and J 1 base, with 15 bases left between them. Germline loops: CDR1 MGHDK, CDR2 SYGVNS. The CDR3 has 15 residues. CDR3 DNA: TGTGCCAGCAGCTACCCTCCCCGGGGGAACACTGAAGCTTTCTTT. Protein product: CASSYPPRGNTEAFF.

This chain links TRBV28 with TRBJ2-5, with 8 bases lining up with TRBD1. Losses at the gene ends were 5 bases for V and 1 base for J; bases not matched to a gene: 9. From germline, CDR1 is MDHEN and CDR2 SYDVKM. The CDR3 is 16 amino acids. The DNA of the CDR3 is TGTGCCAGCAGTCGAACGACAGGGGCGAGCCAAGAGACCCAGTACTTC. This sequence encodes CASSRTTGASQETQYF.

The chain combines TRBV5-1 with TRBJ2-1, with 9 bases aligning to TRBD1. The CDR3 loop spans 15 amino acids. Looked up from germline, CDR1 is SGHRS and CDR2 is YFSETQ. With 5 bases clipped from V and 4 bases from J, the junction kept 7 bases outside the gene matches. The CDR3 is CASRSSGQGYNEQFF. In DNA form, the CDR3 reads TGCGCCAGCAGAAGTAGCGGACAGGGGTACAATGAGCAGTTCTTC.

The chain links TRBV7-3 to TRBJ2-1, with 8 bases identical to TRBD2. The CDR3 is made up of 15 amino acids. The ends lost 0 bases at V and 9 bases at J; junction bases unmatched: 7. Germline assignment: CDR1 SGHTA and CDR2 FQGTGA. The CDR3 DNA reads as TGTGCCAGCAGCTTAACGCGGACTAGCTGGAGTGAGCAGTTCTTC. It translates to CASSLTRTSWSEQFF.

This clone was found a few times. V gene TRBV19 combines with J gene TRBJ2-1; TRBD1 matches 7 bases. This CDR3 has 15 amino acids. V gave up 2 bases and J gave up 4 bases; unmatched junction bases: 5. From germline, CDR1 is LNHDA and CDR2 SQIVND (reference sequence). CDR3 in DNA: TGTGCCAGTAGTATAACGGGACAGTCTTACAATGAGCAGTTCTTC. This codes for CASSITGQSYNEQFF.

The chain is built from TRBV28 and TRBJ2-3, with D hard to call. Trimming left V 10 bases short and J 0 bases short, with 14 bases between. CDR3 length: 14 amino acids. Looked up from germline, CDR1 is MDHEN and CDR2 is SYDVKM. DNA of the CDR3: TGTGCCACCCTAGGAGTCGGTAGCACAGATACGCAGTATTTT. This sequence encodes CATLGVGSTDTQYF.

The CDR3 reads CASSQQAWLGQLQETQYF. The CDR3 bases are TGTGCCAGCAGCCAACAAGCCTGGCTTGGACAGCTACAAGAGACCCAGTACTTC. The chain carries TRBV3-1 (or the pseudogene TRBV3-2) and TRBJ2-5; a weak D match, TRBD1 (6 bases). V lost 2 bases to trimming and J lost 2 bases, with 21 bases between them. This CDR3 comprises 18 residues. The germline V gene encodes CDR1 LGHDT and CDR2 YNNKEL (reference sequence).

V is TRBV5-4 and J is TRBJ2-1, with D uncertain. Germline loops: CDR1 SGHNT, CDR2 YYREEE (reference sequence). CDR3 length: 12 residues. Trimming left V 2 bases short and J 8 bases short, with 8 bases between. CDR3 region: CASSFTPDEQFF. The DNA for the CDR3 is TGTGCCAGCAGCTTCACCCCGGATGAGCAGTTCTTC. The complete variable domain, with remaining parts taken from reference TRBV5-4 and TRBJ2-1, reads ETGVTQSPTHLIKTRGQQVTLRCSSQSGHNTVSWYQQALGQGPQFIFQYYREEENGRGNFPPRFSGLQFPNYSSELNVNALELDDSALYLCASSFTPDEQFFGPGTRLTVL.

The CDR3, as DNA: TGCGCCAGCAGTTATCGAGGGGGCGGCGGGGAGCTGTTTTTT. It encodes CASSYRGGGGELFF. The gene calls are TRBV5-1 and TRBJ2-2, with 7 nucleotides matching TRBD1. The CDR3 has 14 amino acids. The V segment lost 5 bases and the J segment 7 bases; nucleotides outside the gene matches: 8. The germline gives CDR1 SGHRS, CDR2 YFSETQ.